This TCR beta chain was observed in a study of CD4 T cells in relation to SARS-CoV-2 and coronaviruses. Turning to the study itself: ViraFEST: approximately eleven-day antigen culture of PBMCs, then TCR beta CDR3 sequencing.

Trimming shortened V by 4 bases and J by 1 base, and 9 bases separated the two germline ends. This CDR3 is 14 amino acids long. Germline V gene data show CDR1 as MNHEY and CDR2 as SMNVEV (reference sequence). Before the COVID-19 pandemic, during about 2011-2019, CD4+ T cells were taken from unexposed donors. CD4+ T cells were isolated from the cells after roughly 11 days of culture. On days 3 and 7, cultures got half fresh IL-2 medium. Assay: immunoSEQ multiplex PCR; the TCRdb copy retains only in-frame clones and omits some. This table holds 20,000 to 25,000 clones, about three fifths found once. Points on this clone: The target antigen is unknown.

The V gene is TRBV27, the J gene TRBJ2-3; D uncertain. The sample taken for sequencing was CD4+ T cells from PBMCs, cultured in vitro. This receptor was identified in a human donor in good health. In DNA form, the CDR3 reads TGTGCCAGCAGTTCCCTCAAAGGCACAGATACGCAGTATTTT. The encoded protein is CASSSLKGTDTQYF.